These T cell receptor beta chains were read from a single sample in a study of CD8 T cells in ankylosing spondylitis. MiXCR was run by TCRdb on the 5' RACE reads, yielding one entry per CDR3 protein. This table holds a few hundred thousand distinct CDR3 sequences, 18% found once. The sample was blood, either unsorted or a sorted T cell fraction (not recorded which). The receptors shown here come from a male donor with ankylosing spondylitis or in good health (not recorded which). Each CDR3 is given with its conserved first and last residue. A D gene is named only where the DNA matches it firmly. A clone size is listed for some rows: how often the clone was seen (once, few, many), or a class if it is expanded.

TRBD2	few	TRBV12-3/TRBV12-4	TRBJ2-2	CASSPPVKPARESGELFF	TGTGCCAGCAGTCCTCCGGTCAAACCCGCGCGGGAGTCCGGGGAGCTGTTTTTT
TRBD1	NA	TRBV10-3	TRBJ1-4	CAISDPDRAAEKLFF	TGTGCCATCAGTGATCCGGACAGGGCGGCTGAAAAACTGTTTTTT
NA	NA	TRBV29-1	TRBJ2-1	CSVELGSSYNEQFF	TGCAGCGTTGAGCTGGGGAGCTCCTACAATGAGCAGTTCTTC
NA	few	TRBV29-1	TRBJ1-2	CSSWVQGNGYTF	TGCAGCTCATGGGTTCAGGGCAATGGCTACACCTTC
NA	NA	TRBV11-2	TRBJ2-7	CASSLVLGEYYEQYF	TGTGCCAGCAGCTTAGTCTTGGGAGAGTATTACGAGCAGTACTTC
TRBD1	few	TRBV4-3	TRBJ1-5	CASSPRTGDNQPQHF	TGCGCCAGCAGCCCCCGGACAGGGGACAATCAGCCCCAGCATTTT
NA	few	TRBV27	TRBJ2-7	CASTSRVGYEQYF	TGTGCCAGCACTTCCAGGGTGGGCTACGAGCAGTACTTC
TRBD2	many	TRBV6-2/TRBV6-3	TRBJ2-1	CASSEAFTSGLSRNEQFF	TGTGCCAGCAGCGAAGCTTTTACTAGCGGACTCAGCCGGAATGAGCAGTTCTTC
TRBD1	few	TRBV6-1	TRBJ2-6	CASSNTGASGANVLTF	TGTGCCAGCAGTAATACAGGGGCCTCTGGGGCCAACGTCCTGACTTTC
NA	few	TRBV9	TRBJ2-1	CASSVATTDNEQFF	TGTGCCAGCAGCGTAGCTACGACAGACAATGAGCAGTTCTTC
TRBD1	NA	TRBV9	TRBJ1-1	CASSSTGGDTEAFF	TGTGCCAGCAGCTCGACAGGGGGAGACACTGAAGCTTTCTTT
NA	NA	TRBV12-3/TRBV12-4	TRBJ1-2	CASTPLGQFIYGYTF	TGTGCCAGCACTCCCCTGGGGCAGTTCATCTATGGCTACACCTTC
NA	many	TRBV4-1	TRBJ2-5	CASSQDPYTRRETQYF	TGCGCCAGCAGCCAAGATCCGTACACGAGGAGGGAGACCCAGTACTTC
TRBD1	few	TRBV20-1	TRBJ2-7	CSARDRTGTASYEQYF	TGCAGTGCTAGAGATCGGACAGGGACAGCTTCCTACGAGCAGTACTTC
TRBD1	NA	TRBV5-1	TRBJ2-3	CASSSGQGDLDTQYF	TGCGCCAGCAGCTCGGGACAGGGGGATTTGGATACGCAGTATTTT
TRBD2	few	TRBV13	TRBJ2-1	CASSFSGSGHNEQFF	TGTGCCAGCAGCTTTAGCGGGAGTGGCCACAATGAGCAGTTCTTC
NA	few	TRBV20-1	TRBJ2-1	CSAPMETGYNEQFF	TGCAGTGCCCCAATGGAGACGGGTTACAATGAGCAGTTCTTC
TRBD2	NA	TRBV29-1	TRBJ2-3	CSVVLAGVVTDTQYF	TGCAGCGTGGTACTAGCGGGAGTTGTCACAGATACGCAGTATTTT
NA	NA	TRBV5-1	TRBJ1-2	CASSHNQVLRDGYTF	TGCGCCAGCAGTCATAACCAGGTCTTGAGGGATGGCTACACCTTC
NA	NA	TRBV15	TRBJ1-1	CATSPQGVMNTEAFF	TGTGCCACCAGCCCACAAGGGGTCATGAACACTGAAGCTTTCTTT
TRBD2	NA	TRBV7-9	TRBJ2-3	CASSRAVLAGGTDTQYF	TGTGCCAGCAGCCGAGCAGTCCTAGCGGGAGGCACAGATACGCAGTATTTT
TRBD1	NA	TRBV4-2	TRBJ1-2	CASSQETGDGSYGYTF	TGTGCCAGCAGCCAGGAGACAGGGGATGGGTCTTATGGCTACACCTTC
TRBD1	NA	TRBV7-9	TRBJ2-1	CASSPQGASYNEQFF	TGTGCCAGCAGCCCACAGGGGGCCTCCTACAATGAGCAGTTCTTC
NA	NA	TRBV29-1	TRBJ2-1	CSAYGGPSAMFNEQFF	TGCAGCGCCTATGGGGGGCCGTCAGCTATGTTCAATGAGCAGTTCTTC
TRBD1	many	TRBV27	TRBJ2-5	CASSPTGYQETQYF	TGTGCCAGCAGTCCGACAGGGTATCAAGAGACCCAGTACTTC
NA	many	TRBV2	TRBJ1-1	CASRQATNTEAFF	TGTGCCAGCAGACAGGCGACGAACACTGAAGCTTTCTTT
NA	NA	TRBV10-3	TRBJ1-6	CAISGISPYNSPLHF	TGTGCCATCAGCGGAATTTCCCCTTATAATTCACCCCTCCACTTT
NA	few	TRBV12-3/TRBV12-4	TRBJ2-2	CASSLTGGTGELFF	TGTGCCAGCAGTTTAACAGGTGGAACCGGGGAGCTGTTTTTT
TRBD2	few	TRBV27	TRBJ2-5	CASSPLAGAGETQYF	TGTGCCAGCAGTCCCCTAGCGGGAGCGGGCGAGACCCAGTACTTC
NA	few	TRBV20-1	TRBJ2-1	CSARTLGTYNEQFF	TGCAGTGCTAGAACCCTGGGCACCTACAATGAGCAGTTCTTC
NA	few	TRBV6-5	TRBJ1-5	CASSYGLGAEQPQHF	TGTGCCAGCAGTTACGGGTTGGGGGCCGAGCAGCCCCAGCATTTT
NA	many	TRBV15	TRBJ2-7	CATSSDSYSYEQYF	TGTGCCACCAGCAGCGACTCATACTCCTACGAGCAGTACTTC
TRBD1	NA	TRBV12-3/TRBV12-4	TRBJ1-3	CASDRVLGNTIYF	TGTGCCTCGGACAGGGTCTTAGGAAACACCATATATTTT
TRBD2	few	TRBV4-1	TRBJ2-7	CASSQGSLAGAYEQYF	TGCGCCAGCAGCCAAGGTTCACTAGCGGGAGCTTACGAGCAGTACTTC
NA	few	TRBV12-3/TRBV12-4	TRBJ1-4	CASSFRGVTREKLFF	TGTGCCAGCAGCTTCCGGGGGGTGACCCGTGAAAAACTGTTTTTT
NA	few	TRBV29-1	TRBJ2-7	CSVEDNTYEQYF	TGCAGCGTTGAAGACAATACCTACGAGCAGTACTTC
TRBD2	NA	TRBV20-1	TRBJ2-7	CSAVGLAATYEQYF	TGCAGTGCTGTCGGACTAGCGGCCACCTACGAGCAGTACTTC
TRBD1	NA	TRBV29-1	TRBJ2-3	CSGVPGTGPHTQYF	TGCAGCGGTGTACCGGGGACAGGGCCGCATACGCAGTATTTT
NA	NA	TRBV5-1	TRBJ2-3	CASSLLQGADTQYF	TGCGCCAGCAGCTTGTTACAGGGTGCAGATACGCAGTATTTT
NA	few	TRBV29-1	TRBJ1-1	CSVSGGQMNTEAFF	TGCAGCGTCTCGGGGGGGCAGATGAACACTGAAGCTTTCTTT
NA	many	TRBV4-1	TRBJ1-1	CASSQLREKAEAFF	TGCGCCAGCAGCCAACTAAGGGAAAAGGCAGAAGCTTTCTTT
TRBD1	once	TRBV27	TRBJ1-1	CASSGTTGWRTEAFF	TGTGCCAGCTCCGGAACGACAGGGTGGAGGACTGAAGCTTTCTTT
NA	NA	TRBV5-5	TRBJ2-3	CASRPFGDTQYF	TGTGCCAGCAGGCCTTTCGGAGATACGCAGTATTTT
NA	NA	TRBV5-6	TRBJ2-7	CASSLELGLFSYEQYF	TGTGCCAGCAGCTTGGAGTTGGGACTGTTTTCCTACGAGCAGTACTTC
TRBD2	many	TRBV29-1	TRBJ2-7	CSAASGTAYEQYF	TGCAGCGCCGCTAGCGGGACCGCCTACGAGCAGTACTTC